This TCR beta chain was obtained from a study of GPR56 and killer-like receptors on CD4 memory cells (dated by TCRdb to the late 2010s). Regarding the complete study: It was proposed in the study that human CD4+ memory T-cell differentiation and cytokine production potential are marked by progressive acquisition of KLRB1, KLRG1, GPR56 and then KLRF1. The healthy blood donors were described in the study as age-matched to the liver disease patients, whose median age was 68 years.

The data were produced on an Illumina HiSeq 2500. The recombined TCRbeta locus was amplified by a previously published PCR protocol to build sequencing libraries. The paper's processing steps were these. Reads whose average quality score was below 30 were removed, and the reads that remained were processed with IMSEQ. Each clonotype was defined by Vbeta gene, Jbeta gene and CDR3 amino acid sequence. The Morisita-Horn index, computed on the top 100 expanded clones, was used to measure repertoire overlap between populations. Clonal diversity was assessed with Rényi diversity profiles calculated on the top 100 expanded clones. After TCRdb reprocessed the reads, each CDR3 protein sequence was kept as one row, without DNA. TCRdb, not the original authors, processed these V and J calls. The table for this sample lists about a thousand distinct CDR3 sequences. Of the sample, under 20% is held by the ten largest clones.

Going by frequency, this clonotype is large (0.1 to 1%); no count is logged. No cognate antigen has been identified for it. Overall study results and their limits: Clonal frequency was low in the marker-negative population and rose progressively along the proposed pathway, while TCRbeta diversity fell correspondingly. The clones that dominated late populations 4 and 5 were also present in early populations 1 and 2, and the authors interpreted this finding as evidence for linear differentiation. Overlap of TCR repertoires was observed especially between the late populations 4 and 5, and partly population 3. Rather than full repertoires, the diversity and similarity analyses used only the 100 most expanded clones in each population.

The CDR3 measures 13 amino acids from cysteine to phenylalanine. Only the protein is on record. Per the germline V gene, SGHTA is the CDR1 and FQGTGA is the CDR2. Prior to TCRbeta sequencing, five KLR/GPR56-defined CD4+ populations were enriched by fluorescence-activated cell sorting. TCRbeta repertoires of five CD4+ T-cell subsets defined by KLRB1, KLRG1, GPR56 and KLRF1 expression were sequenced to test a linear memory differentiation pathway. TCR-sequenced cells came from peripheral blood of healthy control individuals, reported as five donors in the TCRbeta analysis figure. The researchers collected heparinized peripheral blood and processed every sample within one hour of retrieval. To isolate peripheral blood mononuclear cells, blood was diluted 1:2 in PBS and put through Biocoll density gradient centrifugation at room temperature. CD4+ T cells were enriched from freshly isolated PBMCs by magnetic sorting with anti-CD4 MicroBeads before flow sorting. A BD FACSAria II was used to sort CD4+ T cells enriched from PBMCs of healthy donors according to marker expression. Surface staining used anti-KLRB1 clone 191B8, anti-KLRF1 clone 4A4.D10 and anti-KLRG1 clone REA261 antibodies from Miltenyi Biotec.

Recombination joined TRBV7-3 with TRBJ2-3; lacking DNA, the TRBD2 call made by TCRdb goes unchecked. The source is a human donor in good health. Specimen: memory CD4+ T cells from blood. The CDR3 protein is CASSFREGDTQYF. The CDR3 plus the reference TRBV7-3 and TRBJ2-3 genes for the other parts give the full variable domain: GAGVSQTPSNKVTEKGKYVELRCDPISGHTALYWYRQSLGQGPEFLIYFQGTGAADDSGLPNDRFFAVRPEGSVSTLKIQRTERGDSAVYLCASSFREGDTQYFGPGTRLTVL.